These 15 T cell receptor beta chains were all obtained from the same sample, sequenced in a study of shared clonotypes between healthy human individuals. This table comes from immunoSEQ multiplex PCR, and its TCRdb copy is limited to in-frame clones, with some not included. The sample yields 1.4 million or so clones, around 98.5% seen once. Sequencing was performed on naive CD4+ T cells sorted from blood. Subset reported: CD45RA+ positively selected. The receptors originated from a man between 25 and 39 years old in good health.

Remarks on this clone: The same CDR3 arises from other DNA sequences in this sample as well. The genes are TRBV6-5 and TRBJ2-3, with D possibly TRBD1 on 6 matching bases. Germline V lookup: CDR1 MNHEY, CDR2 SVGAGI. With 0 bases removed from V and 0 bases from J, the gap between germline ends came to 7 bases. The CDR3 length is 15 residues. CDR3 nucleotide sequence: TGTGCCAGCAGTTACTCGGGGGCCAGCACAGATACGCAGTATTTT. It codes for CASSYSGASTDTQYF.

A remark on this clone: The sample holds other DNA sequences that translate to the same CDR3. V gene TRBV4-3 combines with J gene TRBJ1-5; no definite D call. The CDR3 is made up of 14 amino acids. V gave up 0 bases and J gave up 1 base, with 4 bases separating them. Germline CDR1 reads LGHNA; CDR2 reads YSLEER. CDR3 in amino acids: CASSQESSNQPQHF. The CDR3 DNA reads TGCGCCAGCAGCCAAGAGTCGAGCAATCAGCCCCAGCATTTT.

The V and J genes are TRBV18 and TRBJ2-7; D not certain. The V end lost 3 bases, the J end lost 10 bases, and 19 bases lay between the germline ends. This CDR3 has 14 residues. Germline loops: CDR1 KGHSH, CDR2 LQKENI. DNA of the CDR3: TGTGCCAGCTCACCCCCCCCCACACCTTCAAAACAGTACTTC. Protein sequence: CASSPPPTPSKQYF.

V usage is TRBV6-1 and J usage is TRBJ1-5, with 8 bases matching TRBD1. In germline, CDR1 is MNHNS, CDR2 SASEGT. V was pared by 3 bases and J by 3 bases, with 4 bases of the junction left unmatched. The CDR3 contains 15 residues. The CDR3 region is CASSEKDRDNQPQHF. The CDR3, as DNA: TGTGCCAGCAGTGAGAAGGACAGGGACAATCAGCCCCAGCATTTT.

The chain uses TRBV6-5 and TRBJ1-2; the D gene is possibly TRBD1 (6 bases). The germline V and J ends were trimmed by 4 bases and 4 bases, with 16 bases remaining between them. From germline, CDR1 is MNHEY and CDR2 SVGAGI. There are 15 residues in the CDR3. Here the CDR3 reads CASSSPGHQLYGYTF. For the CDR3, the DNA is TGTGCCAGCAGTTCCCCGGGACACCAACTCTATGGCTACACCTTC.

The chain carries TRBV7-2 and TRBJ2-7; 11 bases align to TRBD2. After removal of 6 bases from V and 4 bases from J, the junction contained 8 bases not matched to a gene. CDR1 is SGHTA and CDR2 is FQGNSA in the germline V gene. This CDR3 is built from 15 residues. CDR3 in amino acids: CASRKVLAGVYEQYF. The CDR3 DNA is TGTGCCAGCAGGAAGGTACTAGCGGGAGTGTACGAGCAGTACTTC.

The V gene is TRBV19, the J gene TRBJ2-3, with 10 bases lining up with TRBD2. The length of the CDR3 is 16 residues. J was trimmed by 3 bases and V by 5 bases; bases with no gene match: 8. In germline, CDR1 is LNHDA, CDR2 SQIVND (reference sequence). Here the CDR3 reads CASSVQREGPTDTQYF. In DNA, the CDR3 is TGTGCCAGTAGTGTTCAGCGGGAGGGCCCAACAGATACGCAGTATTTT.

This clone was counted a single time. This rearrangement joins TRBV15 to TRBJ1-5; TRBD1 agrees at 9 bases. This CDR3 contains 16 residues. Losses at the gene ends were 3 bases for V and 1 base for J; bases not matched to a gene: 4. CDR1 and CDR2 (germline): LNHNV, YYDKDF (reference sequence). The CDR3 region is CATSRDRGFSNQPQHF. In DNA, the CDR3 is TGTGCCACCAGCAGGGACAGGGGATTCAGCAATCAGCCCCAGCATTTT.

The chain joins TRBV5-1 to TRBJ2-7; 11 bases agree with TRBD2. The CDR3 consists of 15 residues. The germline V gene encodes CDR1 SGHRS and CDR2 YFSETQ. Trimming cost V 0 bases and J 6 bases; bases outside gene matches: 5. CDR3 sequence: CASSLVGLAGREQYF. The DNA of the CDR3 is TGCGCCAGCAGCTTGGTAGGACTAGCGGGTCGCGAGCAGTACTTC. Drawing the rest from reference TRBV5-1 and TRBJ2-7, the complete variable domain is KAGVTQTPRYLIKTRGQQVTLSCSPISGHRSVSWYQQTPGQGLQFLFEYFSETQRNKGNFPGRFSGRQFSNSRSEMNVSTLELGDSALYLCASSLVGLAGREQYFGPGTRLTVT.

The chain carries TRBV5-4 and TRBJ2-5; possible D gene TRBD1, 6 bases. Trimming pared 4 bases from V and 4 bases from J, leaving 8 bases between. The germline V gene encodes CDR1 SGHNT and CDR2 YYREEE (reference sequence). This CDR3 is built from 12 residues. The CDR3 DNA reads TGTGCCAGCAGCCAGACAGGAGAGACCCAGTACTTC. Translation gives CASSQTGETQYF.

The chain is built from TRBV28 and TRBJ2-6; a weak D match, TRBD1 (5 bases). CDR1 MDHEN and CDR2 SYDVKM come from the germline V gene. CDR3 length: 15 residues. With 8 bases removed from V and 0 bases from J, the gap between germline ends came to 11 bases. CDR3 region: CASRPRVSGANVLTF. The CDR3 coding sequence is TGTGCCAGCCGCCCCAGGGTCTCTGGGGCCAACGTCCTGACTTTC.

The chain uses TRBV9 and TRBJ2-1; D is undetermined. CDR1 is SGDLS and CDR2 is YYNGEE in the germline V gene. V was pared by 0 bases and J by 6 bases, with 13 bases between. The CDR3 is 15 residues long. The CDR3 bases are TGTGCCAGCAGCGTAGCTACGGGTAAGGGCAATGAGCAGTTCTTC. Its protein is CASSVATGKGNEQFF.

The chain recombines TRBV2 with TRBJ1-5; 8 bases align to TRBD1. Germline CDR1 SNHLY, CDR2 FYNNEI. J gave up 7 bases and V 4 bases, and 12 bases lay outside the gene matches. The CDR3 runs to 16 residues. The CDR3 reads CASSALTGQGEQPQHF. The CDR3 DNA sequence: TGTGCCAGCAGTGCCCTTACTGGACAGGGCGAACAGCCCCAGCATTTT.

CDR3 sequence (DNA): TGTGCCAGCAGGGGGTCGGCGGGAGTTCGGGAGACCCAGTACTTC. It is translated as CASRGSAGVRETQYF. This chain connects TRBV28 to TRBJ2-5, with TRBD2 matching over 7 bases. The CDR3 runs to 15 residues. CDR1 and CDR2 (germline): MDHEN, SYDVKM. The trim removed 6 bases at V and 5 bases at J, leaving 12 bases unmatched.

This clone has only one observation. This chain uses TRBV5-1 with TRBJ2-2, with D perhaps assigned TRBD1 or TRBD2 (5 bases each). The germline CDR1 and CDR2 sequences are SGHRS and YFSETQ. This CDR3 is built from 14 residues. V lost 7 bases and J 7 bases, leaving 17 bases between the germline ends. CDR3 bases: TGCGCCAGCCTACGGGGCCTTGGTGGCGGGGAGCTGTTTTTT. It is translated as CASLRGLGGGELFF.